These 10 T cell receptor beta chains originate from one sample sequenced in a study of identical twins. TCRdb itself ran the 5' RACE reads through MiXCR, one entry per CDR3 protein. Of a few hundred thousand distinct CDR3 sequences listed, 7.5% to 10% were seen once; the top ten hold 2.5% to 3%. These data are also associated with another study on yellow fever vaccine responses in identical twins.

Material for sequencing was PBMCs. The origin of the receptors is a woman under 30 in good health.

This clonotype has at least ten counts. This rearrangement joins TRBV5-1 to TRBJ2-5; D is uncertain. Germline CDR1 is SGHRS and CDR2 is YFSETQ. Trimming stripped 0 bases from V and 5 bases from J, with 14 bases between. This CDR3 has 15 residues. CDR3 coding DNA: TGCGCCAGCAGCTTGGCCGGGCAGGTTTGGGAGACCCAGTACTTC. Its translation is CASSLAGQVWETQYF. Drawing the rest from reference TRBV5-1 and TRBJ2-5, the complete variable domain is KAGVTQTPRYLIKTRGQQVTLSCSPISGHRSVSWYQQTPGQGLQFLFEYFSETQRNKGNFPGRFSGRQFSNSRSEMNVSTLELGDSALYLCASSLAGQVWETQYFGPGTRLLVL.

The chain employs TRBV5-6 and TRBJ2-5; TRBD1 agrees at 10 bases. The CDR3 totals 16 residues. Germline V gene sequence: CDR1 SGHDT, CDR2 YYEEEE. V was pared by 6 bases and J by 5 bases, with 13 bases of the junction left unmatched. The CDR3 DNA is TGTGCCAGCACCTTCGGGACAGGGGTATTGGGGGAGACCCAGTACTTC. This sequence encodes CASTFGTGVLGETQYF.

This clonotype was counted ten times or more. The chain is built from TRBV5-1 and TRBJ2-7, with 7 bases that match TRBD1. This CDR3 is 15 amino acids long. The V gene's germline CDR1 is SGHRS and CDR2 YFSETQ. Trimming cost V 4 bases and J 0 bases; bases outside gene matches: 7. The CDR3 DNA sequence: TGCGCCAGCAGCCTAGGGGGACAGAGCTCCTACGAGCAGTACTTC. It is translated as CASSLGGQSSYEQYF.

This clonotype has just a few counts. The chain couples TRBV11-2 to TRBJ2-7; TRBD2 aligns across 7 bases. This CDR3 has 18 amino acids. Trimming removed 5 bases from V and 3 bases from J; junction bases left unmatched: 19. Germline V lookup: CDR1 SGHAT, CDR2 FQNNGV. CDR3 nucleotide sequence: TGTGCCAGCAGCCTATGGGAAACTAGCGATATCCTAGTCTACGAGCAGTACTTC. It specifies CASSLWETSDILVYEQYF.

A few counts support this clonotype. V usage is TRBV7-2 and J usage is TRBJ2-2; maybe TRBD2 (6 bases). Germline lookup yields CDR1 SGHTA and CDR2 FQGNSA. The CDR3 runs 15 residues. V lost 5 bases, J lost 7 bases, and 17 bases lay in between. The CDR3 nucleotides read TGTGCCAGCAGCCGAGATTTACGGACTATCGGGGAGCTGTTTTTT. It specifies CASSRDLRTIGELFF.

There are a few counts of this clonotype. The rearrangement uses TRBV28 and TRBJ2-3; D is perhaps TRBD2 (5 bases). Germline V gene data show CDR1 as MDHEN and CDR2 as SYDVKM. The CDR3 is 15 amino acids. V lost 2 bases and J lost 0, with 9 bases in between. The CDR3 protein is CASSLGAESTDTQYF. The DNA for the CDR3 is TGTGCCAGCAGTTTAGGAGCGGAGAGCACAGATACGCAGTATTTT.

This clonotype was counted ten times or more. The chain recombines TRBV28 with TRBJ1-1; 11 bases are a match to TRBD1. With 8 bases clipped from V and 2 bases from J, the junction kept 4 bases outside the gene matches. Germline V gives CDR1 MDHEN, CDR2 SYDVKM. There are 14 residues in the CDR3. CDR3 nucleotides: TGTGCCAGCGGACAGGGGGCTTTAAACACTGAAGCTTTCTTT. It encodes CASGQGALNTEAFF.

This clonotype was counted at least ten times. The V call is TRBV5-1, the J call TRBJ2-5, with D possibly being TRBD1 (6 bases). The germline V and J ends were trimmed by 4 bases and 2 bases, with 15 bases remaining between them. The germline V gene encodes CDR1 SGHRS and CDR2 YFSETQ. This CDR3 has 15 residues. This CDR3 reads CASSVDGTKQETQYF. CDR3 sequence (DNA): TGCGCCAGCAGCGTGGATGGGACAAAACAAGAGACCCAGTACTTC.

The V and J genes are TRBV12-3 or TRBV12-4 and TRBJ1-2; no clear D gene. V gave up 2 bases and J gave up 5 bases, with 12 bases separating them. The CDR3 is 14 amino acids. The CDR3 DNA reads TGTGCCAGCAGTTTATTCGGGCCAGCTTATGGCTACACCTTC. Translating gives CASSLFGPAYGYTF.

This clonotype occurred many times. The V call is TRBV3-1, the J call TRBJ1-2, with D tentatively TRBD1 (5 bases). Per the germline V gene, CDR1 is LGHDT and CDR2 is YNNKEL (reference sequence). The ends were cut back, 5 bases at V and 5 bases at J, with 21 bases in the middle. CDR3 length equals 16 residues. The CDR3 region has the DNA TGTGCCAGCAGCGATGTTAACGGGGACGGACTATATGGCTACACCTTC. It is translated as CASSDVNGDGLYGYTF.